The text below deals with one TCR beta chain. Its specificity is unknown. Using viral peptide pools, the ViraFEST assay grew out antigen-specific CD4+ T cells prior to sequencing. Culture lasted 10 days before CD4+ T cell isolation. Participants got two doses of BNT162b2 or mRNA-1273 vaccine. Data came from immunoSEQ multiplex PCR; TCRdb stores just in-frame clones and leaves some out. The table lists around 32,000 clones, 55% to 75% of them singletons. This sample was included in a study of vaccination effects on CD4 cells after COVID-19. This specimen was CD4+ T cells from PBMCs cultured with HCoV-229E spike peptides, taken after COVID-19 vaccination. This clonotype was sampled from a human donor who received a COVID-19 vaccine.

CDR3 nucleotides: TGTGCCAGCAGTGATAGCCAGATGGGCGAGCAGTTCTTC. The encoded protein is CASSDSQMGEQFF. V gene TRBV2 combines with J gene TRBJ2-1; D is unclear. The length of the CDR3 is 13 residues. V was pared by 3 bases and J by 10 bases, with 13 bases between. Germline V gene data show CDR1 as SNHLY and CDR2 as FYNNEI.